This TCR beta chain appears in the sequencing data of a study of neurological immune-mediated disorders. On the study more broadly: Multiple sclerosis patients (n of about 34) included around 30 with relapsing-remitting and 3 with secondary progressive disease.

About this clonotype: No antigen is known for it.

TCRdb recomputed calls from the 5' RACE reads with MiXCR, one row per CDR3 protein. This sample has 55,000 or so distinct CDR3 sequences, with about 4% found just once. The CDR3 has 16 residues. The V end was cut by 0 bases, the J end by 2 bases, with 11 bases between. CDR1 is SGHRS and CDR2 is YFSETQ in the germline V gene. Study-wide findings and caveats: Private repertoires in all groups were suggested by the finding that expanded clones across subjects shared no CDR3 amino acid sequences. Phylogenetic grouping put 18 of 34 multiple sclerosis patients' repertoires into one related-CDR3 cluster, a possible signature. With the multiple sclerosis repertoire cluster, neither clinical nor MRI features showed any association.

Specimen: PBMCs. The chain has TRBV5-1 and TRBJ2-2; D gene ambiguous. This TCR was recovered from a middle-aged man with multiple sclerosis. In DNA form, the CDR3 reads TGCGCCAGCAGCTTGGAACCCACCGGAAACACCGGGGAGCTGTTTTTT. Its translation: CASSLEPTGNTGELFF.